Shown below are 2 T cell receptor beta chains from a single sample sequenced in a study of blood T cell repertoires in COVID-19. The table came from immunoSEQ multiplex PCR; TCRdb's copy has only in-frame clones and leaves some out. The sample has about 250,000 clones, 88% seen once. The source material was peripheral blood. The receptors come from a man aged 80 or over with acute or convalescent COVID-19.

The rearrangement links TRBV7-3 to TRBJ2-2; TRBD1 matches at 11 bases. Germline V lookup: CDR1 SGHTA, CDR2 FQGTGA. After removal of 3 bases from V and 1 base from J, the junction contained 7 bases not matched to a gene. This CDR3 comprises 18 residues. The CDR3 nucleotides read TGTGCCAGCAGCTTGAGGGACAGGGGGGAAAGGAACACCGGGGAGCTGTTTTTT. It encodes CASSLRDRGERNTGELFF. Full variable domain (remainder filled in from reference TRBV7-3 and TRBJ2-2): GAGVSQTPSNKVTEKGKYVELRCDPISGHTALYWYRQSLGQGPEFLIYFQGTGAADDSGLPNDRFFAVRPEGSVSTLKIQRTERGDSAVYLCASSLRDRGERNTGELFFGEGSRLTVL.

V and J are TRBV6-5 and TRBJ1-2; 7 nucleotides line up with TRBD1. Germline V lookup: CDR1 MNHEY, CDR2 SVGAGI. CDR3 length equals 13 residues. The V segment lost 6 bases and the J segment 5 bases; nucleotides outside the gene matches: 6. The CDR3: CASRLPGQYGYTF. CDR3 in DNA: TGTGCCAGCAGATTGCCGGGACAGTATGGCTACACCTTC.